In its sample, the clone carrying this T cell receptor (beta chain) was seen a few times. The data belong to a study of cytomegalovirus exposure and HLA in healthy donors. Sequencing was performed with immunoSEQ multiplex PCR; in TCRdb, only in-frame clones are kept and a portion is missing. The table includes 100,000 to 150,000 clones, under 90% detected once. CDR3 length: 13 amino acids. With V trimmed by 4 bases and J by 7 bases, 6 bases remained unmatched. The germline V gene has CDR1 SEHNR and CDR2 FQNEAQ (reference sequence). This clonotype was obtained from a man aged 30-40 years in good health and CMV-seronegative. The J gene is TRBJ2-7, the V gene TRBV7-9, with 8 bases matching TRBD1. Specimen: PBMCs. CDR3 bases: TGTGCCAGCAGCTACCGACAGGGGAGGGAGCAGTACTTC. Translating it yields CASSYRQGREQYF. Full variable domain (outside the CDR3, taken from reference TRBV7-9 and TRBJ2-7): DTGVSQNPRHKITKRGQNVTFRCDPISEHNRLYWYRQTLGQGPEFLTYFQNEAQLEKSRLLSDRFSAERPKGSFSTLEIQRTEQGDSAMYLCASSYRQGREQYFGPGTRLTVT.